One sample yielded the 15 T cell receptor beta chains listed below, sequenced in a study of T cells in tumors after PD-1 blockade. Only in-frame clones appear in the TCRdb table, and some are missing; sequencing was by immunoSEQ multiplex PCR. The data show around 49,000 clones, over 70% seen once. Specimen: PBMCs, collected before anti-PD-1 treatment. The receptors originated from a human donor with basal cell carcinoma.

The chain employs TRBV2 and TRBJ2-3, with D unclear. CDR3 size: 13 residues. Germline-derived CDR1 and CDR2 are SNHLY and FYNNEI. The V gene lost 5 bases and the J gene lost 1 base, with 7 bases spanning the gap. This CDR3 reads CASSSSGTDTQYF. The CDR3 bases are TGTGCCAGCAGTTCCTCTGGCACAGATACGCAGTATTTT.

This clone was observed a handful of times. The chain is built from TRBV2 and TRBJ2-2, with D possibly matching TRBD2 (5 bases). CDR3 length: 13 amino acids. The germline V and J ends were trimmed by 7 bases and 6 bases, with 12 bases remaining between them. CDR1 SNHLY and CDR2 FYNNEI come from the germline V gene. The CDR3 protein is CASTRTSSGELFF. The CDR3 DNA reads TGTGCCAGCACCCGAACTAGTTCCGGGGAGCTGTTTTTT.

In this sample, this clone is medium-sized. The rearrangement links TRBV3-1 (or the pseudogene TRBV3-2) to TRBJ1-2; maybe TRBD1 (5 bases). Germline loops: CDR1 LGHDT, CDR2 YNNKEL (reference sequence). V lost 3 bases to trimming and J lost 0 bases, with 23 bases between them. The CDR3 has 19 residues. The CDR3, as DNA: TGTGCCAGCAGCCAGGGGATTAGTCGGGACTCCAACGCTAACTATGGCTACACCTTC. Translating it yields CASSQGISRDSNANYGYTF.

The rearrangement joins TRBV14 to TRBJ2-3, with TRBD2 identical over 11 bases. V was clipped by 2 bases and J by 0 bases; unmatched bases: 10. This CDR3 has 19 residues. Germline CDR1 reads SGHDN; CDR2 reads FVKESK. The CDR3 loop is CASSQPPGLAASSTDTQYF. The CDR3 bases are TGTGCCAGCAGCCAACCTCCGGGACTAGCGGCATCTAGCACAGATACGCAGTATTTT. The full variable domain, completed using reference TRBV14 and TRBJ2-3, is EAGVTQFPSHSVIEKGQTVTLRCDPISGHDNLYWYRRVMGKEIKFLLHFVKESKQDESGMPNNRFLAERTGGTYSTLKVQPAELEDSGVYFCASSQPPGLAASSTDTQYFGPGTRLTVL.

The V gene is TRBV14, the J gene TRBJ1-2; D gene uncertain. V lost 0 bases, J lost 4 bases, and 15 bases lay in between. CDR1 is SGHDN, CDR2 FVKESK, per germline. The CDR3 sequence is 16 residues long. The CDR3 region has the DNA TGTGCCAGCAGCCAAGAAACCCAGGACGGCCTCTATGGCTACACCTTC. Translation gives CASSQETQDGLYGYTF.

This sequence joins TRBV15 and TRBJ2-7; TRBD2 might be the D (7 bases). CDR3 length equals 14 residues. CDR1 and CDR2 from the germline V gene are LNHNV and YYDKDF (reference sequence). Trimming cost V 1 base and J 2 bases, with 9 bases left between them. Here the CDR3 DNA reads TGTGCCACCAGCAGAGCGGGGGGCCCCTACGAGCAGTACTTC. It specifies CATSRAGGPYEQYF.

J is TRBJ2-1 and V is TRBV7-9, with 12 bases that match TRBD2. V shed 0 bases and J 8 bases; nucleotides not matched to a gene: 8. In germline, CDR1 is SEHNR, CDR2 FQNEAQ (reference sequence). This CDR3 is 17 amino acids long. CDR3 bases: TGTGCCAGCAGCTTAGCTTACACTAGCGGGGGGTTAGATGAGCAGTTCTTC. As protein: CASSLAYTSGGLDEQFF.

This chain uses TRBV7-2 with TRBJ2-5; TRBD1 matches 9 bases. Germline V gene data show CDR1 as SGHTA and CDR2 as FQGNSA. The CDR3 loop spans 15 amino acids. The V gene end was trimmed by 3 bases and the J gene end by 5 bases; junction bases not matched to a gene: 7. The CDR3 is CASSFPGQGLETQYF. The CDR3 coding sequence is TGTGCCAGCAGCTTCCCGGGACAGGGATTGGAGACCCAGTACTTC.

This sequence joins TRBV28 and TRBJ1-5; TRBD1 might be the D (5 bases). Germline lookup yields CDR1 MDHEN and CDR2 SYDVKM. The length of the CDR3 is 14 residues. Trimming cost V 5 bases and J 6 bases, with 14 bases left between them. CDR3 DNA sequence: TGTGCCAGCAGTGGCGGGACGGGGATTCAGCCCCAGCATTTT. Its translation is CASSGGTGIQPQHF.

V usage is TRBV6-5 and J usage is TRBJ2-5; possible D gene TRBD2, 6 bases. The germline CDR1 and CDR2 sequences are MNHEY and SVGAGI. Trimming removed 6 bases at V and 5 bases at J, with 16 bases between. The CDR3 loop spans 14 amino acids. This CDR3 is CASRIPPRGETQYF. The CDR3, as DNA: TGTGCCAGCAGGATCCCCCCCCGGGGGGAGACCCAGTACTTC.

The chain links TRBV2 to TRBJ1-5, with D unclear. Germline V gene data show CDR1 as SNHLY and CDR2 as FYNNEI. Trimming cost V 5 bases and J 2 bases, with 13 bases left between them. The length of the CDR3 is 15 residues. The CDR3, as DNA: TGTGCCAGCAGTCCCCAGCGGGGAGGCAATCAGCCCCAGCATTTT. It encodes CASSPQRGGNQPQHF.

This clone was seen more than once but under ten times. The V and J genes are TRBV7-9 and TRBJ1-1, with D perhaps matching TRBD1 (5 bases). CDR3 size: 15 residues. CDR1 and CDR2 from the germline V gene are SEHNR and FQNEAQ (reference sequence). V was clipped by 5 bases and J by 2 bases, with 15 bases between them. This CDR3 is CASSGWGESNTEAFF. CDR3 coding DNA: TGTGCCAGCAGCGGGTGGGGGGAATCCAACACTGAAGCTTTCTTT.

The V call is TRBV28, the J call TRBJ1-4; unclear D gene. CDR3 length: 13 amino acids. CDR1 is MDHEN, CDR2 SYDVKM, per germline. The V gene lost 6 bases and the J gene lost 5 bases, with 10 bases spanning the gap. CDR3 DNA sequence: TGTGCCAGCAGACCGCCGGGAAATGAAAAACTGTTTTTT. Translating it yields CASRPPGNEKLFF. Full variable domain (outside the CDR3, taken from reference TRBV28 and TRBJ1-4): DVKVTQSSRYLVKRTGEKVFLECVQDMDHENMFWYRQDPGLGLRLIYFSYDVKMKEKGDIPEGYSVSREKKERFSLILESASTNQTSMYLCASRPPGNEKLFFGSGTQLSVL.

The V call is TRBV6-6, the J call TRBJ2-1; tentatively, D is TRBD2 (7 bases). The length of the CDR3 is 15 residues. CDR1 and CDR2 (germline): MNHNY, SVGAGI (reference sequence). V gave up 7 bases and J gave up 9 bases, with 22 bases separating them. The CDR3 region has the DNA TGTGCCAGCACAATCGGAGGGGGGGCGGATGGTGAGCAGTTCTTC. Translation: CASTIGGGADGEQFF.

This chain connects TRBV29-1 to TRBJ2-5; the D is unclear. Germline V gene sequence: CDR1 SQVTM, CDR2 ANQGSEA. This CDR3 region has 15 residues. V lost 2 bases and J lost 1, with 14 bases in between. The CDR3 DNA reads TGCAGCGTTGAAAGGGCTGCATACCTCCAAGAGACCCAGTACTTC. Its protein is CSVERAAYLQETQYF.